One and the same sample provided the 17 T cell receptor beta chains below, sequenced in a study of identical twins. Each CDR3 protein gets one entry after TCRdb re-called the 5' RACE reads with MiXCR. The table has roughly 720,000 distinct CDR3 sequences, 15% to 20% seen once. These data also featured in a second study, about T cells expressing NK-cell markers.

The sample consisted of PBMCs. Receptors were obtained from a woman aged 18-35 years in good health.

This clonotype was seen many times. The chain couples TRBV11-2 to TRBJ2-1, with D unclear. The V gene's germline CDR1 is SGHAT and CDR2 FQNNGV. Trimming removed 1 base at V and 4 bases at J, with 11 bases between. The CDR3 runs 15 residues. The CDR3 here is CASSLVALGYNEQFF. In DNA form, the CDR3 reads TGTGCCAGCAGCTTAGTAGCCCTGGGGTACAATGAGCAGTTCTTC.

The table lists this clonotype with a few counts. The chain couples TRBV5-1 to TRBJ2-7, with TRBD2 matching 8 bases. This CDR3 comprises 14 residues. Germline CDR1 SGHRS, CDR2 YFSETQ. The J segment lost 3 bases and the V segment lost 1 base, leaving 3 bases of the junction unmatched. The DNA for the CDR3 is TGCGCCAGCAGCTTGTTGACTAGCGACTACGAGCAGTACTTC. This encodes CASSLLTSDYEQYF.

This clonotype was detected a few times. The chain has TRBV6-1 and TRBJ2-7; TRBD2 might be the D (6 bases). Trimming stripped 4 bases from V and 2 bases from J, with 15 bases between. Germline lookup yields CDR1 MNHNS and CDR2 SASEGT. The CDR3 is 15 residues long. The CDR3 bases are TGTGCCAGCAGTGTCGGGACTTTAAACACCTACGAGCAGTACTTC. Its translation is CASSVGTLNTYEQYF.

The chain's CDR3 is CASSEFVDEQYF. CDR3 DNA sequence: TGTGCCAGCAGTGAATTCGTTGACGAGCAGTACTTC. The chain links TRBV2 to TRBJ2-7, with unresolved D. Trimming cost V 2 bases and J 5 bases, with 7 bases left between them. CDR3 length equals 12 residues. Per the germline V gene, CDR1 is SNHLY and CDR2 is FYNNEI.

The rearrangement uses TRBV4-3 and TRBJ2-7, with a possible D match to TRBD1 (6 bases). Trimming took 6 bases from V and 5 from J, leaving 14 bases between them. Germline V lookup: CDR1 LGHNA, CDR2 YSLEER. The CDR3 is made up of 13 amino acids. The CDR3 coding sequence is TGCGCCAGCAGACACAACAGGGTCGACGAGCAGTACTTC. Amino acid sequence: CASRHNRVDEQYF.

This clonotype was detected only a few times. This chain links TRBV5-1 with TRBJ1-1; 8 nucleotides match TRBD1. Germline V gene lookup returns CDR1 SGHRS and CDR2 YFSETQ. With V trimmed by 4 bases and J by 3 bases, 8 bases remained unmatched. CDR3 length equals 15 residues. CDR3 loop: CASSPRQGTYTEAFF. CDR3 nucleotides: TGCGCCAGCAGCCCTAGACAGGGGACCTACACTGAAGCTTTCTTT.

V and J are TRBV29-1 and TRBJ1-1, with D unresolved. The CDR3 runs 15 residues. The ends were cut back, 5 bases at V and 4 bases at J, with 20 bases in the middle. Looked up from germline, CDR1 is SQVTM and CDR2 is ANQGSEA. In DNA form, the CDR3 reads TGCAGCGTTTTGTTTGAAGGGTTAAAGGGCACTGAAGCTTTCTTT. It is translated as CSVLFEGLKGTEAFF.

There are a few counts of this clonotype. The J gene is TRBJ2-1, the V gene TRBV6-5, with 8 bases identical to TRBD2. This CDR3 comprises 15 residues. Germline CDR1 reads MNHEY; CDR2 reads SVGAGI. J lost 5 bases, V lost 4 bases, and 7 bases had no gene match. CDR3 region: CASSWTSLKHNEQFF. The CDR3 coding sequence is TGTGCCAGCAGTTGGACTAGCCTCAAACACAATGAGCAGTTCTTC.

This clonotype was seen a handful of times. The chain recombines TRBV7-9 with TRBJ2-1, with 9 bases matching TRBD2. CDR1 and CDR2 (germline): SEHNR, FQNEAQ (reference sequence). After removal of 1 base from V and 6 bases from J, the junction contained 4 bases not matched to a gene. There are 15 residues in the CDR3. The chain's CDR3 is CASSLGSGSFNEQFF. The CDR3 bases are TGTGCCAGCAGCTTAGGTAGCGGGAGCTTCAATGAGCAGTTCTTC.

This clonotype occurred once. This chain uses TRBV18 with TRBJ2-7; TRBD2 matches at 9 bases. V was pared by 3 bases and J by 3 bases, with 6 bases of the junction left unmatched. Germline V lookup: CDR1 KGHSH, CDR2 LQKENI. This CDR3 has 15 amino acids. The DNA of the CDR3 is TGTGCCAGCTCACCGGGGGCTAGCGGGGACTACGAGCAGTACTTC. Encoded protein: CASSPGASGDYEQYF.

The chain is built from TRBV6-2 or TRBV6-3 and TRBJ2-5, with 7 bases fitting TRBD2. In germline, CDR1 is MNHEY, CDR2 SVGEGT. V lost 2 bases and J lost 5; bases outside the gene matches: 8. This CDR3 comprises 15 residues. CDR3 coding DNA: TGTGCCAGCAGTTACGGGACTACCGTGGGGGAGACCCAGTACTTC. Its protein is CASSYGTTVGETQYF.

The sample holds a few counts of this clonotype. The V and J genes are TRBV12-3 or TRBV12-4 and TRBJ1-2; D not certain. The CDR3 consists of 14 residues. Trimming took off 3 bases at V and 4 bases at J, with 12 bases between the two ends. CDR3 amino acids: CASSLDGRFYGYTF. The CDR3 DNA follows: TGTGCCAGCAGTTTGGACGGTAGATTCTATGGCTACACCTTC.

This clonotype was seen at least ten times. This rearrangement joins TRBV7-2 to TRBJ2-3; no firm D call. The CDR3 spans 12 residues. Trimming pared 5 bases from V and 2 bases from J, leaving 5 bases between. Germline loops: CDR1 SGHTA, CDR2 FQGNSA. CDR3 loop: CASSANTDTQYF. The CDR3 bases are TGTGCCAGCAGCGCGAACACAGATACGCAGTATTTT.

J is TRBJ2-1 and V is TRBV20-1; perhaps TRBD1 as D (6 bases). The CDR3 has 13 amino acids. Per germline, CDR1 DFQATT and CDR2 SNEGSKA (reference sequence). The V gene lost 6 bases and the J gene lost 7 bases, with 16 bases spanning the gap. The CDR3 DNA reads as TGCAGTGCCAGACAGGACTTAGCGAATGAGCAGTTCTTC. Translated: CSARQDLANEQFF.

This clonotype has a handful of counts. V gene TRBV7-3 combines with J gene TRBJ2-3, with a weak D call TRBD2 (9 bases). Per germline, CDR1 SGHTA and CDR2 FQGTGA. CDR3 size: 17 residues. V was cut by 1 base and J by 10 bases, with 24 bases left in between. This CDR3 is CASSLISGGTRGHPQYF. The CDR3 region has the DNA TGTGCCAGCAGCTTAATCAGCGGGGGGACCAGGGGGCATCCGCAGTATTTT.

The chain joins TRBV12-3 or TRBV12-4 to TRBJ1-4; 11 nucleotides align to TRBD1. V dropped 4 bases and J dropped 8; count of bases not matched to a gene: 3. This CDR3 has 14 residues. CDR3 nucleotides: TGTGCCAGCAGTTGGGGGACAGGGGGAGAAAAACTGTTTTTT. It yields the protein CASSWGTGGEKLFF.

This clonotype came up a few times. J is TRBJ2-1 and V is TRBV6-2 or TRBV6-3, with 11 bases identical to TRBD2. Unmatched junction bases numbered 10, after V lost 2 bases and J lost 7 bases. The V gene's germline CDR1 is MNHEY and CDR2 SVGEGT. This CDR3 region has 17 residues. The CDR3 loop is CASSYGSGRAFGNEQFF. The CDR3 DNA reads as TGTGCCAGCAGTTACGGTAGCGGGAGGGCCTTCGGGAATGAGCAGTTCTTC.